The 9 T cell receptor beta chains below come from one sample, sequenced in a study of a mutant IDH1 vaccine in newly diagnosed glioma. Their cognate antigens are unknown. Clones were sequenced by immunoSEQ multiplex PCR, and TCRdb holds only the in-frame ones, with some missing. The sample has 56,000 or so clones, approximately 78% seen once. Time point indicated: week 5, during vaccination. Vaccination used 300 ug of mutant IDH1 20-mer peptide per dose, with topical imiquimod. Sequenced material: PBMCs, taken from a glioma patient whose treatment included an IDH1 peptide vaccine. The receptor set was obtained from a middle-aged woman with glioma.

Here the CDR3 DNA reads TGTGCCAGCTCACCACGAGGAAACACCATATATTTT. It yields the protein CASSPRGNTIYF. The genes are TRBV18 and TRBJ1-3; D is undetermined. V was trimmed by 1 base and J by 4 bases, leaving 2 bases between them. From germline, CDR1 is KGHSH and CDR2 LQKENI. The CDR3 totals 12 residues.

The V and J genes are TRBV2 and TRBJ1-5; tentatively, D is TRBD1 (5 bases). This CDR3 is 18 amino acids long. CDR1 is SNHLY and CDR2 is FYNNEI in the germline V gene. Trimming shortened V by 6 bases and J by 0 bases, and 21 bases separated the two germline ends. Here the CDR3 reads CASRAPGHFPYSNQPQHF. The CDR3 bases are TGTGCCAGCAGGGCACCGGGGCATTTCCCTTATAGCAATCAGCCCCAGCATTTT. Combining the CDR3 with reference TRBV2 and TRBJ1-5 gives the whole variable domain EPEVTQTPSHQVTQMGQEVILRCVPISNHLYFYWYRQILGQKVEFLVSFYNNEISEKSEIFDDQFSVERPDGSNFTLKIRSTKLEDSAMYFCASRAPGHFPYSNQPQHFGDGTRLSIL.

Notes on this clone: Relative to the germline gene, one junction end is altered; a read error may explain this. The chain uses TRBV7-7 and TRBJ2-2; the D gene could be TRBD1 or TRBD2 (6 bases each). Germline V gene lookup returns CDR1 SSHAT and CDR2 FNYEAQ (reference sequence). The CDR3 consists of 15 residues. CDR3 coding DNA: TGTGCTAGCAGCCCCGGAGGGGGAAGCACCGGGGAGCTGTTTTTT. This gives the protein CASSPGGGSTGELFF. The full variable domain, in which reference TRBV7-7 and TRBJ2-2 provide the parts outside the CDR3, is GAGVSQSPRYKVTKRGQDVTLRCDPISSHATLYWYQQALGQGPEFLTYFNYEAQPDKSGLPSDRFSAERPEGSISTLTIQRTEQRDSAMYRCASSPGGGSTGELFFGEGSRLTVL.

The chain uses TRBV2 and TRBJ2-5, with 10 bases matching TRBD2. V lost 7 bases to trimming and J lost 3 bases; unmatched junction nucleotides: 8. This CDR3 is built from 15 residues. CDR1 SNHLY and CDR2 FYNNEI come from the germline V gene. The CDR3 region is CASKGALAGEETQYF. The CDR3, as DNA: TGTGCCAGCAAGGGGGCTCTAGCGGGGGAAGAGACCCAGTACTTC.

The chain links TRBV19 to TRBJ1-2; 10 bases fit TRBD1. The CDR3 is 20 residues long. V lost 0 bases, J lost 3 bases, and 16 bases stayed unmatched. Looked up from germline, CDR1 is LNHDA and CDR2 is SQIVND (reference sequence). The CDR3 loop reads CASSIDRTGTGDAPHYGYTF. The CDR3 nucleotides read TGTGCCAGTAGTATAGACAGGACCGGGACAGGGGACGCCCCCCACTATGGCTACACCTTC.

This chain joins TRBV6-1 and TRBJ2-5, with 8 bases aligning to TRBD2. There are 16 residues in the CDR3. Germline loops: CDR1 MNHNS, CDR2 SASEGT. V lost 4 bases, J lost 3 bases, and 10 bases stayed unmatched. CDR3 bases: TGTGCCAGCAGTGTCCTCGCCGGGGGGGCCAAAGAGACCCAGTACTTC. It yields the protein CASSVLAGGAKETQYF.

The CDR3 reads CASSRGTGDSNQPQHF. The CDR3 nucleotides read TGTGCCAGCAGCAGGGGGACAGGAGATAGCAATCAGCCCCAGCATTTT. The chain has TRBV9 and TRBJ1-5, with 8 bases aligning to TRBD1. The germline V gene has CDR1 SGDLS and CDR2 YYNGEE. V was clipped by 4 bases and J by 0 bases; unmatched bases: 6. The CDR3 is made up of 16 amino acids.

The J gene is TRBJ2-5, the V gene TRBV14, with 7 bases fitting TRBD2. Germline V gene sequence: CDR1 SGHDN, CDR2 FVKESK. J lost 4 bases, V lost 7 bases, and 9 bases had no gene match. The CDR3 totals 14 residues. The CDR3 here is CASTAGARGETQYF. CDR3 coding DNA: TGTGCCAGCACGGCGGGAGCCCGGGGAGAGACCCAGTACTTC. Supplemented by reference TRBV14 and TRBJ2-5, the full variable domain reads EAGVTQFPSHSVIEKGQTVTLRCDPISGHDNLYWYRRVMGKEIKFLLHFVKESKQDESGMPNNRFLAERTGGTYSTLKVQPAELEDSGVYFCASTAGARGETQYFGPGTRLLVL.

CDR3 in amino acids: CASSLGGGGQPQHF. In DNA form, the CDR3 reads TGTGCCAGCAGCTTAGGGGGCGGGGGTCAGCCCCAGCATTTT. The chain joins TRBV7-2 to TRBJ1-5; a weak D match, TRBD1 (5 bases). Germline V gene lookup returns CDR1 SGHTA and CDR2 FQGNSA. The CDR3 has 14 amino acids. Trimming shortened V by 1 base and J by 6 bases, and 10 bases separated the two germline ends.